The entry below gives a single TCR beta chain sequence along with its context. The data were produced by immunoSEQ multiplex PCR, yet TCRdb's version contains in-frame clones alone and is incomplete. Of 250,000 to 400,000 clones listed, 90% are singletons. The entry originates in a study of blood T cell repertoires in COVID-19. Source material: peripheral blood. The receptor was isolated from a woman aged 30 to 39 with COVID-19, enrolled during active disease.

This chain's CDR3 is CASSLDGRPGLNQPQHF. As DNA, the CDR3 is TGCGCCAGCAGCTTGGACGGAAGGCCAGGACTTAATCAGCCCCAGCATTTT. V is TRBV5-1 and J is TRBJ1-5; D gene unclear. Trimming cost V 0 bases and J 4 bases, with 17 bases left between them. The CDR3 totals 17 residues. Germline values: CDR1 SGHRS, CDR2 YFSETQ.